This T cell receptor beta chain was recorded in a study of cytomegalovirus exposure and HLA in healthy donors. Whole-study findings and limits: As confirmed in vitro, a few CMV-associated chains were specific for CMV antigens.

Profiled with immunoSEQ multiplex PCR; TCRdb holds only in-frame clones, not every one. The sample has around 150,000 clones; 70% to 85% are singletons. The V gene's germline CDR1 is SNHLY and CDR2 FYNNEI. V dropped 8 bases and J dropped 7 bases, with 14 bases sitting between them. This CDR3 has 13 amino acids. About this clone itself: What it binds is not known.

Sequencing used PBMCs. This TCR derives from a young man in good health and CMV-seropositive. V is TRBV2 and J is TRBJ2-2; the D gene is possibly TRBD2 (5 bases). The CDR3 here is CASRREIDGELFF. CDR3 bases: TGTGCCAGCCGCCGGGAAATTGACGGGGAGCTGTTTTTT.